This T cell receptor (beta chain) came from a study of Graves' ophthalmopathy and Graves' hyperthyroidism. Study observations and caveats: Blood repertoires reportedly contained most expanded thyroid clonotypes above 0.001 frequency.

Amplification targeted the TCR beta CDR3 regions, with RNA transcripts as the source material. HTBI primers primed a first-round RT-PCR, and a second-round multiplex PCR followed. In TCRdb, the multiplex PCR reads were re-called with MiXCR into one record per CDR3 protein. The repertoire holds roughly 500,000 distinct CDR3 sequences, with approximately 15% as singletons. With 3 bases removed from V and 5 bases from J, the gap between germline ends came to 13 bases. Germline V CDR1 and CDR2: SQVTM, ANQGSEA. The CDR3 covers 14 residues. This clonotype has at least ten counts. Antigen unknown. From fresh peripheral blood, 10 ml in volume, the PBMCs were obtained.

This sequence was found in a woman in her twenties or thirties with Graves' ophthalmopathy. Material: blood. The chain recombines TRBV29-1 with TRBJ2-2; possible D gene TRBD1, 6 bases. The CDR3 bases are TGCAGCGTTGATTTGTATAGGGGGACCGGGGAGCTGTTTTTT. Protein product: CSVDLYRGTGELFF.